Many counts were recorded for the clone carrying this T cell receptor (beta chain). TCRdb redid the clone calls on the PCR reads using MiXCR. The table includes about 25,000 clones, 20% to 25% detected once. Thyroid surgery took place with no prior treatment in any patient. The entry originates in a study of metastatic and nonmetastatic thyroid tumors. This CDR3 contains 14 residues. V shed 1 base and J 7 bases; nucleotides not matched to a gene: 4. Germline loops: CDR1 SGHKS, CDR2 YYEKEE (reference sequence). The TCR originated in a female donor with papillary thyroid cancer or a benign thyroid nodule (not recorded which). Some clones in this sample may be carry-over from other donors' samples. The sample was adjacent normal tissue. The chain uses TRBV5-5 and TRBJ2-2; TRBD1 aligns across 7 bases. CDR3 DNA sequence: TGTGCCAGCAGCTTGACAGGGGCGGACGGGGAGCTGTTTTTT. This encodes CASSLTGADGELFF. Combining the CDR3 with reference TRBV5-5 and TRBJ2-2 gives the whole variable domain DAGVTQSPTHLIKTRGQQVTLRCSPISGHKSVSWYQQVLGQGPQFIFQYYEKEERGRGNFPDRFSARQFPNYSSELNVNALLLGDSALYLCASSLTGADGELFFGEGSRLTVL.